This T cell receptor (beta chain) comes out of a study of T cell responses to AZD1222 COVID-19 vaccine. Overall study results and limits: Spike-specific TCR breadth and depth grew following two AZD1222 doses. Dominant at 160-218 and 743-854, vaccine-associated CD4 TCRs also spanned spike.

On this clone itself: Antigen: not known. In the same sample, other DNA sequences code for this CDR3.

CDR1 and CDR2 (germline): MNHEY, SMNVEV (reference sequence). The CDR3 is 15 residues long. V was clipped by 3 bases and J by 7 bases; unmatched bases: 5. Clones were sequenced by immunoSEQ multiplex PCR, and TCRdb holds only the in-frame ones, with some missing. The table includes nearly 110,000 clones, about 90% detected once. The chain couples TRBV27 to TRBJ1-6; TRBD1 matches at 8 bases. The sequence derives from an adult in good health. Sequencing used peripheral blood, obtained on day 0 of AZD1222 vaccination. CDR3 coding DNA: TGTGCCAGCAGTTTGGGGACAGGCGGGAATTCACCCCTCCACTTT. This sequence encodes CASSLGTGGNSPLHF.